These T cell receptor beta chains were read from a single sample in a study of blood T cell repertoires in COVID-19. Generated by immunoSEQ multiplex PCR, the TCRdb table keeps only in-frame clones and is missing some. The table has approximately 230,000 clones, around 90% seen once. Sequencing was done on a sample of peripheral blood. The receptors stem from a man older than 75 with acute or convalescent COVID-19. The CDR3 runs from the conserved cysteine through the conserved F or W. The D gene is left open where the match is weak. For some rows the clone size is stated as once, few or many, or as a class when expanded; others skip it.

j_gene,d_gene,v_gene,abundance,CDR3nt,CDR3aa
TRBJ1-5,TRBD1,TRBV19,.,TGTGCCAGTAGGCCGGACAGGGGAGGGAATCAGCCCCAGCATTTT,CASRPDRGGNQPQHF
TRBJ1-3,.,TRBV7-2,.,TGTGCCAGCAGCCTCACCCGGGGCTCTGGAAACACCATATATTTT,CASSLTRGSGNTIYF
TRBJ2-7,.,TRBV5-1,.,TGCGCCAGCAGCTTATCACCTACAGAGAAAACCTACGAGCAGTACTTC,CASSLSPTEKTYEQYF
TRBJ1-2,TRBD1,TRBV18,once,TGTGCCAGCTCACTAAGAGACAGGGCTAATGGCTACACCTTC,CASSLRDRANGYTF
TRBJ2-1,TRBD2,TRBV7-3,once,TGTGCCAGCAGCCCCTGGACTAGCGGGAGGAAAGAGCAGTTCTTC,CASSPWTSGRKEQFF
TRBJ2-5,.,TRBV7-9,few,TGTGCCAGCAGCTTGACCCTAGGAGGCCAAGAGACCCAGTACTTC,CASSLTLGGQETQYF
TRBJ2-7,.,TRBV7-2,.,TGTGCCAGCAGCTTAAGCGCTAGAAGCTCCTACGAGCAGTACTTC,CASSLSARSSYEQYF
TRBJ2-2,TRBD2,TRBV3-1/TRBV3-2,once,TGTGCCAGCAGCCTAGCGGGGGGTGAAGTCGGGGAGCTGTTTTTT,CASSLAGGEVGELFF
TRBJ2-7,TRBD2,TRBV3-1/TRBV3-2,.,TGTGCCAGCAGCCAGAGAGCGGGAGATAACACCGAGCAGTACTTC,CASSQRAGDNTEQYF
TRBJ2-1,TRBD2,TRBV5-4,.,TGTGCCAGCAGCTTGCCTAGCGGGAGGGCCGAAAATGAGCAGTTCTTC,CASSLPSGRAENEQFF
TRBJ1-6,.,TRBV5-1,.,TGCGCCAGCAGCTTGGATGTGGGGGGGTATTCACCCCTCCACTTT,CASSLDVGGYSPLHF
TRBJ2-6,.,TRBV5-6,.,TGTGCCAGCAGCCTCGGAAAGAGGGCTGGGGCCAACGTCCTGACTTTC,CASSLGKRAGANVLTF
TRBJ2-5,TRBD1,TRBV5-4,.,TGTGCCAGCAGCTTCCGGGACAGGACCCGGGAGACCCAGTACTTC,CASSFRDRTRETQYF
TRBJ1-1,TRBD1,TRBV19,few,TGTGCCAGTAGTTTCCCGGCCGGGACAGCCGTTTTT,CASSFPAGTAVF
TRBJ1-2,.,TRBV2,.,TGTGCCAGCAGTGAACTCAGGGGACCGAGTGGCTACACCTTC,CASSELRGPSGYTF
TRBJ2-2,.,TRBV10-3,.,TGTGCCATCAGTGAGTCTTCGGGACAAAACACCGGGGAGCTGTTTTTT,CAISESSGQNTGELFF
TRBJ1-2,.,TRBV2,.,TGTGCCAGCAGTGAAGACAGGTGGGCTAACTATGGCTACACCTTC,CASSEDRWANYGYTF
TRBJ1-4,.,TRBV4-3,.,TGCGCCAGCAGCCAAGATTTTTCCAGGGCAGGGGAGTCAACTAATGAAAAACTGTTTTTT,CASSQDFSRAGESTNEKLFF
TRBJ1-1,.,TRBV7-9,.,TGTGCCAGCAGCTTATCCGTACAGGGTCATACGTCTCGGGCTTTCTTT,CASSLSVQGHTSRAFF
TRBJ2-6,.,TRBV14,.,TGTGCCAGCAGCCCCCTCGGTGCTGGGGCCAACGTCCTGACTTTC,CASSPLGAGANVLTF
TRBJ2-2,.,TRBV7-9,few,TGTGCCAGCAGCCCTAGCCTGACCGGGGAGCTGTTTTTT,CASSPSLTGELFF
TRBJ2-1,.,TRBV11-1,.,TGTGCCAGCAGCCCCGGGCGGTTTGGAGGTGAGCAGTTCTTC,CASSPGRFGGEQFF
TRBJ2-1,TRBD2,TRBV7-2,.,TGTGCCAGCAGCCGCCAAAGGACTAGCGGGGCGGGTGAGCAGTTCTTC,CASSRQRTSGAGEQFF
TRBJ1-2,TRBD1,TRBV7-2,.,TGTGCCAGCAGCTTAGCGCAGGGGGCCCCCTATGGCTACACCTTC,CASSLAQGAPYGYTF
TRBJ2-7,.,TRBV18,.,TGTGCCAGCTCTCCTCAAAGACCACCGGGGGAGCAGTACTTC,CASSPQRPPGEQYF
TRBJ2-2,TRBD1,TRBV19,.,TGTGCCAGTAGTGCCCCTATGCTGTCCCAGGGGGCCGGGGAGCTGTTTTTT,CASSAPMLSQGAGELFF